Listed here are 18 T cell receptor beta chains from one sample, sequenced in a study of cytomegalovirus exposure and HLA in healthy donors. This table comes from immunoSEQ multiplex PCR, and its TCRdb copy is limited to in-frame clones, with some not included. The sample lists roughly 150,000 clones; 89% were seen once. Specimen: PBMCs. Every receptor here comes from a young man in good health and CMV-seropositive.

The chain carries TRBV18 and TRBJ2-5; no clear D gene. Germline CDR1 reads KGHSH; CDR2 reads LQKENI. The CDR3 contains 12 residues. V gave up 10 bases and J gave up 0 bases, with 9 bases separating them. Written as DNA, the CDR3 is TGTGCCACCGCGAAGTACCAAGAGACCCAGTACTTC. Amino acid sequence: CATAKYQETQYF.

The chain is built from TRBV5-6 and TRBJ2-2, with D possibly TRBD2 on 6 matching bases. CDR1 and CDR2 from the germline V gene are SGHDT and YYEEEE. V was trimmed by 0 bases and J by 7 bases, leaving 16 bases between them. The CDR3 is 16 residues long. For the CDR3, the DNA is TGTGCCAGCAGCTTGGAGGGACTCACTAATCACGGGGAGCTGTTTTTT. This sequence encodes CASSLEGLTNHGELFF.

The chain joins TRBV27 to TRBJ2-7; 8 positions match TRBD1. Germline CDR1 MNHEY, CDR2 SMNVEV (reference sequence). Trimming cost V 7 bases and J 6 bases; bases outside gene matches: 5. The CDR3 is 12 residues long. In DNA form, the CDR3 reads TGTGCCAGCAAACAGGGGGTCTCCGAGCAGTACTTC. Translating gives CASKQGVSEQYF.

The chain employs TRBV27 and TRBJ2-2; TRBD2 matches at 11 bases. Germline V gene sequence: CDR1 MNHEY, CDR2 SMNVEV (reference sequence). The trim removed 2 bases at V and 6 bases at J, leaving 2 bases unmatched. The CDR3 is made up of 15 amino acids. CDR3 sequence reads: CASSLTSGSPGELFF. In DNA form, the CDR3 reads TGTGCCAGCAGTTTAACTAGCGGGAGTCCCGGGGAGCTGTTTTTT.

Remarks on this clone: The junction departs from germline at one end; a sequencing error may be responsible. The chain has TRBV28 and TRBJ1-2, with D possibly being TRBD1 (5 bases). CDR3 length: 10 amino acids. Germline assignment: CDR1 MDHEN and CDR2 SYDVKM. CDR3 sequence reads: CASSFGGVYF. CDR3 coding DNA: TGTGCCAGCAGTTTCGGGGGAGTTTACTTC.

The rearrangement uses TRBV28 and TRBJ1-4, with 7 nucleotides matching TRBD1. With 2 bases clipped from V and 7 bases from J, the junction kept 7 bases outside the gene matches. Germline loops: CDR1 MDHEN, CDR2 SYDVKM. CDR3 length: 15 residues. The CDR3 region is CASSLVGRGIEKLFF. CDR3 bases: TGTGCCAGCAGTTTAGTTGGCAGGGGGATTGAAAAACTGTTTTTT. The full variable domain, its missing parts supplied by reference TRBV28 and TRBJ1-4, is DVKVTQSSRYLVKRTGEKVFLECVQDMDHENMFWYRQDPGLGLRLIYFSYDVKMKEKGDIPEGYSVSREKKERFSLILESASTNQTSMYLCASSLVGRGIEKLFFGSGTQLSVL.

The CDR3 sequence: CASSQILRTDYEQYF. CDR3 bases: TGCGCCAGCAGCCAAATCCTCAGGACAGACTACGAGCAGTACTTC. The chain carries TRBV4-1 and TRBJ2-7, with D maybe TRBD1 (6 bases). Trimming took 2 bases from V and 3 from J, leaving 14 bases between them. The length of the CDR3 is 15 residues. Germline assignment: CDR1 MGHRA and CDR2 YSYEKL.

This clone has a single count. V and J are TRBV28 and TRBJ2-1; no definite D call. The CDR3 is 14 amino acids. In germline, CDR1 is MDHEN, CDR2 SYDVKM. Trimming cost V 2 bases and J 4 bases, with 9 bases left between them. The CDR3 protein is CASSLRPGYNEQFF. CDR3 nucleotides: TGTGCCAGCAGTTTACGACCAGGATACAATGAGCAGTTCTTC.

The V call is TRBV5-1, the J call TRBJ2-7; 8 nucleotides agree with TRBD2. The CDR3 spans 15 residues. Losses at the gene ends were 5 bases for V and 1 base for J; bases not matched to a gene: 8. CDR1 SGHRS and CDR2 YFSETQ come from the germline V gene. The CDR3 here is CASRSQRERSYEQYF. DNA for the CDR3: TGCGCCAGCAGATCCCAGCGGGAGAGGTCCTACGAGCAGTACTTC.

The V gene is TRBV30, the J gene TRBJ2-1; maybe TRBD2 (5 bases). Germline values: CDR1 GTSNPN, CDR2 SVGIG (reference sequence). The CDR3 is made up of 14 amino acids. V was shortened by 2 bases and J by 9 bases, with 17 bases between the two germline ends. CDR3: CAWSPEGRVVEQFF. DNA for the CDR3: TGTGCCTGGAGTCCAGAAGGGAGAGTGGTTGAGCAGTTCTTC.

The chain recombines TRBV18 with TRBJ2-1; 13 nucleotides agree with TRBD2. CDR1 is KGHSH, CDR2 LQKENI, per germline. V dropped 3 bases and J dropped 7; count of bases not matched to a gene: 9. The CDR3 loop spans 17 amino acids. The CDR3 protein is CASSPRVGGLAGNEQFF. The CDR3 DNA is TGTGCCAGCTCACCGCGGGTAGGGGGACTAGCGGGAAATGAGCAGTTCTTC.

This clone was counted many times. This chain connects TRBV6-6 to TRBJ1-5; D unclear. This CDR3 comprises 14 residues. Germline V gene lookup returns CDR1 MNHNY and CDR2 SVGAGI (reference sequence). V lost 2 bases, J lost 4 bases, and 9 bases lay in between. CDR3 DNA sequence: TGTGCCAGCAGTTACGGTGGGGAGAATCAGCCCCAGCATTTT. Protein product: CASSYGGENQPQHF.

V usage is TRBV11-3 and J usage is TRBJ1-1; a weak D match, TRBD1 (6 bases). This CDR3 is 14 amino acids long. V lost 6 bases and J 3 bases, leaving 14 bases between the germline ends. The germline CDR1 and CDR2 sequences are SGHNT and YENEEA. Here the CDR3 DNA reads TGTGCCAGCAGACACGGGGGGGCCGACACTGAAGCTTTCTTT. As protein: CASRHGGADTEAFF. Drawing the rest from reference TRBV11-3 and TRBJ1-1, the complete variable domain is EAGVVQSPRYKIIEKKQPVAFWCNPISGHNTLYWYLQNLGQGPELLIRYENEEAVDDSQLPKDRFSAERLKGVDSTLKIQPAELGDSAVYLCASRHGGADTEAFFGQGTRLTVV.

The chain couples TRBV28 to TRBJ1-5; no clear D. The germline V gene has CDR1 MDHEN and CDR2 SYDVKM. This CDR3 has 12 amino acids. This CDR3 reads CAISGSNQPQHF. DNA of the CDR3: TGTGCAATTTCGGGATCTAATCAGCCCCAGCATTTT.

With regard to this clone: Compared with germline, one end of the junction differs, possibly owing to a read error. The V call is TRBV7-7, the J call TRBJ1-4; a possible D gene is TRBD1 (5 bases). The CDR3 is 19 residues long. Germline CDR1 reads SSHAT; CDR2 reads FNYEAQ (reference sequence). Written as DNA, the CDR3 is TGTGCTAGCAGCTTGCTTTCAGGGATCGTTGGGTTAGGTAATGAAAAACTGTTTTTT. Its translation: CASSLLSGIVGLGNEKLFF.

The chain joins TRBV5-4 to TRBJ1-2; the D is unclear. CDR3 length: 14 amino acids. The V end was cut by 4 bases, the J end by 5 bases, with 15 bases between. The germline gives CDR1 SGHNT, CDR2 YYREEE (reference sequence). The DNA of the CDR3 is TGTGCCAGCAGCGAGGCGGGGATTGGGTATGGCTACACCTTC. The encoded protein is CASSEAGIGYGYTF.

The chain links TRBV7-3 to TRBJ2-5; 13 nucleotides line up with TRBD2. The CDR3 consists of 17 residues. V was pared by 5 bases and J by 2 bases, with 8 bases of the junction left unmatched. From germline, CDR1 is SGHTA and CDR2 FQGTGA. CDR3 region: CASSPGRTSGGQETQYF. The CDR3 region has the DNA TGTGCCAGCAGCCCCGGGCGGACTAGCGGGGGACAAGAGACCCAGTACTTC. Full variable domain (missing parts from reference TRBV7-3 and TRBJ2-5): GAGVSQTPSNKVTEKGKYVELRCDPISGHTALYWYRQSLGQGPEFLIYFQGTGAADDSGLPNDRFFAVRPEGSVSTLKIQRTERGDSAVYLCASSPGRTSGGQETQYFGPGTRLLVL.

This clone was detected only once. This chain links TRBV28 with TRBJ1-1; the D gene is possibly TRBD1 (5 bases). The CDR3 covers 14 residues. Deletions cut 6 bases from V and 2 bases from J, with 13 bases between. Germline V CDR1 and CDR2: MDHEN, SYDVKM. In DNA, the CDR3 is TGTGCCAGCAGGGTCAGGGTTTTTAACACTGAAGCTTTCTTT. Translating it yields CASRVRVFNTEAFF.